The clone carrying this T cell receptor (beta chain) occurred once. Per the study methods: Counts of nucleated cells, estimated from reference gene primer amplification, were obtained. Libraries were prepared by immunoSEQ multiplex PCR; TCRdb keeps only in-frame clonotypes and omits some of them. That table is the source of V, J and clone size, and D and trimming were worked out from the DNA. Seen here are approximately 210,000 clones, around 91% observed once, and the top ten hold 4.5% to 5.5%. From germline, CDR1 is GTSNPN and CDR2 SVGIG (reference sequence). CDR3 length: 14 residues. V was trimmed by 1 base and J by 1 base, leaving 8 bases between them. This record belongs to a study of blood T cell repertoires in COVID-19. Study in general: The analysed material was cDNA or gDNA that came from T cells, B-cell-depleted T cells, or PBMCs.

The V gene is TRBV30, the J gene TRBJ1-5, with a weak D call TRBD1 (5 bases). This TCR was recovered from a woman aged 40 to 49 with acute or convalescent COVID-19. The sequencing sample was made of peripheral blood. CDR3 nucleotides: TGTGCCTGGAGTGGGACACCGAGCAATCAGCCCCAGCATTTT. The encoded protein is CAWSGTPSNQPQHF.